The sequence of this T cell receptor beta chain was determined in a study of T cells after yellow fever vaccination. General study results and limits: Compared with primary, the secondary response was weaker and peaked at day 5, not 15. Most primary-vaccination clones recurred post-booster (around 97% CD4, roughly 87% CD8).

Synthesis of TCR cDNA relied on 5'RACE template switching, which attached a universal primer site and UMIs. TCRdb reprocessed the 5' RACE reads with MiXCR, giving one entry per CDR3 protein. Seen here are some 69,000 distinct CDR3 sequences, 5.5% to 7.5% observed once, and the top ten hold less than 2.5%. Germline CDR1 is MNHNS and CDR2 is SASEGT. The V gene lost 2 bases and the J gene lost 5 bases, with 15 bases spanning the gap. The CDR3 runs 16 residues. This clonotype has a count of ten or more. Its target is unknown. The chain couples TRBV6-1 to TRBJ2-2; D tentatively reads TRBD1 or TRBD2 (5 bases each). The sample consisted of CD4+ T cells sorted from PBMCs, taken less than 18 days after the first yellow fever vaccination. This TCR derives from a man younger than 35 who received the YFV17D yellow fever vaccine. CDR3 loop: CASSERGGFSTGELFF. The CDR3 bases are TGTGCCAGCAGTGAACGGGGCGGCTTTTCGACCGGGGAGCTGTTTTTT.